Given below is one T cell receptor beta chain in context. Its antigen is still unknown. The data were taken from a study of T-cell memory formation after mild COVID-19. The overall study: The TCR clusters were mostly specific to one donor.

Employing constant-segment primers, 5'RACE generated TCR alpha and TCR beta cDNA libraries bearing sample barcodes and UMIs. TCRdb reprocessed the 5' RACE reads with MiXCR, giving one entry per CDR3 protein. The sample lists 500,000 to 650,000 distinct CDR3 sequences, roughly a fifth occurring once. Study-level points and caveats: The study detected some responding clones in pre-infection memory, suggesting cross-reactive memory joined. Largely, contracting CD4+ clones fell within CM and EM, and contracting CD8+ clones within EMRA.

Germline CDR1 reads MGHRA; CDR2 reads YSYEKL. Trimming removed 3 bases from V and 8 bases from J, with 8 bases in between. This CDR3 has 12 amino acids. The sample consisted of PBMCs or a T cell subset sorted from them (not recorded which). The chain links TRBV4-1 to TRBJ2-1, with no clear D. This receptor was obtained from an adult woman who had mild COVID-19 (a few samples of this study predate the infection). Cell type and time point are not known. As DNA, the CDR3 is TGCGCCAGCAGCCACCCCTTTGATGAGCAGTTCTTC. Amino acid sequence: CASSHPFDEQFF.